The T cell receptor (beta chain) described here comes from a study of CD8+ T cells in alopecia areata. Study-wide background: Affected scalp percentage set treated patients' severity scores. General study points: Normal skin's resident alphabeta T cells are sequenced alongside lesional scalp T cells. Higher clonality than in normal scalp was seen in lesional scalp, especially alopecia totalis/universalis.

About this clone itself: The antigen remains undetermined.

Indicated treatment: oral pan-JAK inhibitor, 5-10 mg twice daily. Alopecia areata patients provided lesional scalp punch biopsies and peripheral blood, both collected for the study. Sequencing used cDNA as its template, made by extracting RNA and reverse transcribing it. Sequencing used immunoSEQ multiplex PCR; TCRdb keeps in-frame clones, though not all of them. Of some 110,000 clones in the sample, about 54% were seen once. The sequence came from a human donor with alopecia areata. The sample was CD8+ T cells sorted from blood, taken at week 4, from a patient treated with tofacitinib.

CDR3 amino acids: CSVELELSLNEQFF. CDR3 coding DNA: TGCAGCGTTGAATTGGAGCTGTCCCTTAATGAGCAGTTCTTC. This rearrangement joins TRBV29-1 to TRBJ2-1; D is ambiguous. Trimming left V 2 bases short and J 7 bases short, with 15 bases between. Germline V CDR1 and CDR2: SQVTM, ANQGSEA. The CDR3 is 14 residues long.